This T cell receptor (beta chain) was identified in a study of blood T cell repertoires in COVID-19. Study background: From the United States, Italy and Spain came samples of acute and convalescent COVID-19. Sample material is recorded as cDNA or gDNA derived from T cells, B-cell-depleted T cells, or PBMCs.

The CDR3 loop spans 12 amino acids. V trimming: 7 bases; J trimming: 7 bases; junction bases outside the gene matches: 6. Per the study methods: How many nucleated cells were present was estimated from reference gene primer amplification. Assay: immunoSEQ multiplex PCR; the TCRdb copy retains only in-frame clones and omits some. V, J and clone size derive from that table, while D and trimming were established from the DNA sequence. The sample gives about 40,000 clones, roughly 79% of which show up once; 30% to 35% is in the top ten. This rearrangement joins TRBV12-3 or TRBV12-4 to TRBJ1-2; 7 nucleotides align to TRBD1. Specimen: peripheral blood. The receptor's source is an elderly woman with acute or convalescent COVID-19. The CDR3 sequence: CASNRDRVGYTF. Written as DNA, the CDR3 is TGTGCCAGCAATCGTGACAGGGTTGGCTACACCTTC.